Listed below are T cell receptor beta chains from one sample, sequenced in a study of T cells expressing NK-cell markers. TCRdb re-called the 5' RACE reads; every CDR3 protein appears as one record, without DNA. Recorded here are over 250,000 distinct CDR3 sequences; the top ten clones represent 4% to 5%. The sample was blood T cells: a sorted CD56 or NKG2C T cell subset, CD4+ or CD8+ T cells, or bulk PBMC T cells (not recorded which). These TCRs come from a woman aged 18 to 75 in good health. CDR3s include the opening cysteine and the closing phenylalanine or tryptophan.

J gene | V gene | CDR3 protein
TRBJ2-3 | TRBV5-4 | CASSLAASGTDTQYF
TRBJ2-1 | TRBV20-1 | CSASPRGRTYNEQFF
TRBJ2-1 | TRBV11-2 | CASFGLSVNEQFF
TRBJ2-3 | TRBV5-1 | CASSLQTRGADTQYF
TRBJ2-1 | TRBV5-1 | CASSLATSGRHGEQFF
TRBJ2-2 | TRBV7-9 | CASSWELADTGELFF
TRBJ1-3 | TRBV4-3 | CASSQDAVQGGGNTIYF
TRBJ2-7 | TRBV7-2 | CASSSDPLGSYEQYF
TRBJ1-2 | TRBV7-2 | CASSLEVDYGYTF
TRBJ2-1 | TRBV7-3 | CASSGAGTTYNEQFF
TRBJ1-2 | TRBV15 | CATSRDGASSGYGYTF
TRBJ2-3 | TRBV12-3/TRBV12-4 | CATQTFTVTDTQYF
TRBJ1-6 | TRBV9 | CASSVEHSPLHF
TRBJ2-1 | TRBV5-1 | CASSPNRGKSGNEQFF
TRBJ1-1 | TRBV20-1 | CSASTGNTEAFF
TRBJ2-1 | TRBV5-1 | CASRRLGRGGTYNEQFF
TRBJ2-7 | TRBV12-3/TRBV12-4 | CASSTGASYEQYF
TRBJ2-5 | TRBV12-3/TRBV12-4 | CASNRESGVQETQYF
TRBJ1-1 | TRBV29-1 | CSVEGGTGYTEAFF
TRBJ1-1 | TRBV7-2 | CASGREVTEAFF
TRBJ2-1 | TRBV20-1 | CSASSGANLGDEQFF
TRBJ2-3 | TRBV5-5 | CASSFQGRSTDTQYF
TRBJ2-2 | TRBV5-1 | CASSSRDAGTGELFF
TRBJ2-3 | TRBV18 | CASSRPGGIDTQYF
TRBJ1-5 | TRBV18 | CASSPPGQSNQPQHF
TRBJ1-1 | TRBV6-1 | CASSRLGTAGGAFF
TRBJ2-2 | TRBV28 | CASREGLAGGELFF
TRBJ2-2 | TRBV24-1 | CATSDRDRANTGELFF
TRBJ1-2 | TRBV7-9 | CASSLSGGAGFTGYTF
TRBJ2-3 | TRBV12-3/TRBV12-4 | CASSFGTPSTDTQYF
TRBJ2-1 | TRBV20-1 | CSAKAGRSSYNEQFF
TRBJ2-1 | TRBV4-3 | CASSHPESYNEQFF
TRBJ1-3 | TRBV11-2 | CASSTGGQGSGNTIYF
TRBJ1-4 | TRBV18 | CASSRWTSTTNEKLFF
TRBJ2-3 | TRBV27 | CASSPRYGVSTDTQYF
TRBJ2-3 | TRBV12-3/TRBV12-4 | CASSPRSADTQYF
TRBJ2-7 | TRBV7-2 | CASSLEARGYGYEQYF
TRBJ2-5 | TRBV29-1 | CSVGDGTSGEETQYF
TRBJ1-6 | TRBV20-1 | CSAKAEFSYNSPLHF
TRBJ2-3 | TRBV11-2 | CASSSGLAGGGDTQYF
TRBJ1-1 | TRBV5-6 | CASSLVGRAEAFF
TRBJ1-1 | TRBV10-3 | CAIRPLTGTSMNTEAFF
TRBJ1-2 | TRBV3-1 | CASSQAGAEGYTF
TRBJ2-3 | TRBV6-1 | CASSAKLAGGTDTQYF
TRBJ2-2 | TRBV12-3/TRBV12-4 | CASSRSAGELFF
TRBJ2-1 | TRBV28 | CASSLRGSKPPPF
TRBJ2-7 | TRBV20-1 | CSARSAGDFEQYF
TRBJ2-4 | TRBV20-1 | CSARDLGTSVF
TRBJ2-5 | TRBV5-1 | CASSLGMAAEETQYF
TRBJ1-1 | TRBV4-3 | CASSPGRQGRKNTEAFF
TRBJ2-1 | TRBV28 | CASVPGGSYNEQFF
TRBJ2-3 | TRBV4-3 | CASSQIAGGTPDTQYF
TRBJ1-4 | TRBV29-1 | CSVRADKNEKLFF
TRBJ2-5 | TRBV24-1 | CATSDPHGSETQYF
TRBJ1-3 | TRBV12-3/TRBV12-4 | CASSSTDRASGNTIYF
TRBJ2-2 | TRBV7-2 | CASTAVGGANTGELFF
TRBJ2-7 | TRBV20-1 | CSARDPAHRKGDEQYF
TRBJ2-7 | TRBV12-3/TRBV12-4 | CASSLREGPTEQYF
TRBJ1-1 | TRBV20-1 | CSANTGTEAFF
TRBJ2-5 | TRBV20-1 | CSARGLAIQQETQYF